The 31 T cell receptor beta chains listed next were all sequenced from one sample in a study of prognosis after radiotherapy for stage I lung cancer. Genomic DNA was subjected to two-round multiplex PCR for amplification of TCR beta CDR3. Round one of PCR was performed, and it used primers specific to each TRBV and TRBJ gene. One entry per CDR3 protein, called by TCRdb with MiXCR from the multiplex PCR reads. The sample gives over 25,000 distinct CDR3 sequences, around 42% of which show up once; 14% to 15% is in the top ten. The input for sequencing was PBMCs, taken before or after stereotactic body radiation therapy (not recorded which). Receptor source: a donor over 45 with non-small cell lung cancer.

This clonotype was detected ten times or more. This rearrangement joins TRBV9 to TRBJ2-5; D gene unclear. With 0 bases removed from V and 4 bases from J, the gap between germline ends came to 7 bases. This CDR3 region has 13 residues. CDR1 is SGDLS and CDR2 is YYNGEE in the germline V gene. This CDR3 is CASSVEGIETQYF. In nucleotides, the CDR3 is TGTGCCAGCAGCGTAGAAGGAATAGAGACCCAGTACTTC.

This clonotype has at least ten counts. The chain couples TRBV20-1 to TRBJ2-7; D might be TRBD2 (5 bases). Trimming removed 8 bases from V and 4 bases from J, with 18 bases in between. The CDR3 extends over 13 amino acids. Looked up from germline, CDR1 is DFQATT and CDR2 is SNEGSKA (reference sequence). Here the CDR3 DNA reads TGCAGTACGTCATCTCGGAGGCAGTACGAGCAGTACTTC. Its translation: CSTSSRRQYEQYF.

This clonotype appeared many times. J is TRBJ1-2 and V is TRBV11-2, with D perhaps TRBD1 (5 bases). The germline CDR1 and CDR2 sequences are SGHAT and FQNNGV. V lost 2 bases and J 3 bases, leaving 22 bases between the germline ends. The CDR3 is 18 residues long. The CDR3 bases are TGTGCCAGCAGCTTAACCGGGACTCCAAGGCAGTTTTACTATGGCTACACCTTC. It yields the protein CASSLTGTPRQFYYGYTF.

The J gene is TRBJ1-5, the V gene TRBV12-3 or TRBV12-4; the match to TRBD1 covers 11 bases. The ends lost 5 bases at V and 6 bases at J; junction bases unmatched: 3. This CDR3 spans 14 amino acids. Written as DNA, the CDR3 is TGTGCCAGCAGTAGGACAGGGGGCCTTCAGCCCCAGCATTTT. This sequence encodes CASSRTGGLQPQHF.

The V call is TRBV6-1, the J call TRBJ1-6, with 9 nucleotides matching TRBD1. The CDR3 sequence is 16 residues long. With V trimmed by 0 bases and J by 9 bases, 6 bases remained unmatched. The germline CDR1 and CDR2 sequences are MNHNS and SASEGT. The CDR3 reads CASSEAGTGGGSPLHF. The CDR3 DNA sequence: TGTGCCAGCAGTGAAGCGGGAACAGGGGGCGGTTCACCCCTCCACTTT.

As to this clonotype: A single base separates this from a much larger clone, so it may be a read error. The chain links TRBV7-9 to TRBJ1-4; 7 bases are shared with TRBD1. The trim removed 4 bases at V and 4 bases at J, leaving 3 bases unmatched. There are 14 residues in the CDR3. Per the germline V gene, CDR1 is SEHNR and CDR2 is FQNEAQ (reference sequence). This CDR3 reads CASSSGQLNEKLFF. The CDR3 DNA is TGTGCCAGCAGCTCGGGACAGCTTAATGAAAAACTGTTTTTT.

This clonotype was recorded at least ten times. The chain couples TRBV18 to TRBJ2-2; 11 nucleotides agree with TRBD2. Germline V gives CDR1 KGHSH, CDR2 LQKENI. J lost 6 bases, V lost 0 bases, and 6 bases had no gene match. The CDR3 contains 17 residues. The CDR3 spells CASSPPGLAGGSGELFF. DNA for the CDR3: TGTGCCAGCTCACCACCCGGGCTAGCGGGAGGCTCCGGGGAGCTGTTTTTT.

This clonotype occurred many times. The V gene is TRBV20-1, the J gene TRBJ2-3; maybe TRBD2 (6 bases). V dropped 0 bases and J dropped 3 bases, with 10 bases sitting between them. Germline V CDR1 and CDR2: DFQATT, SNEGSKA (reference sequence). The CDR3 runs 14 residues. The CDR3 DNA sequence: TGCAGTGCTAGAGATGGGGCGGGGACAGATACGCAGTATTTT. This encodes CSARDGAGTDTQYF.

A note on this clonotype: This may come from a read error, since a much larger clone is one base off. The CDR3 sequence is CASSSIAIGVFTETQYF. CDR3 DNA: TGTGCCAGCAGCTCCATAGCGATTGGGGTTTTCACGGAGACCCAGTACTTC. V gene TRBV5-6 combines with J gene TRBJ2-5; a possible D gene is TRBD2 (5 bases). The CDR3 covers 17 residues. Germline CDR1 SGHDT, CDR2 YYEEEE. The ends were cut back, 3 bases at V and 5 bases at J, with 23 bases in the middle.

This chain uses TRBV2 with TRBJ2-3; a weak D match, TRBD2 (8 bases). The germline V gene has CDR1 SNHLY and CDR2 FYNNEI. V lost 4 bases to trimming and J lost 5 bases, with 19 bases between them. The CDR3 totals 16 residues. CDR3 region: CASSGREGAGLDTQYF. In nucleotides, the CDR3 is TGTGCCAGCAGTGGTCGGGAGGGGGCTGGATTAGATACGCAGTATTTT.

In its sample, this clonotype was seen many times. The chain is built from TRBV4-1 and TRBJ1-5; the D is unclear. This CDR3 has 16 amino acids. Germline CDR1 and CDR2: MGHRA and YSYEKL. V lost 1 base and J lost 4, with 14 bases in between. CDR3 sequence: CASSQVLAGGNQPQHF. In nucleotides, the CDR3 is TGCGCCAGCAGCCAAGTACTCGCAGGTGGTAATCAGCCCCAGCATTTT.

On this clonotype itself: A junction boundary mismatches the germline segment, possibly from a read error. The V gene is TRBV19, the J gene TRBJ1-5; 10 bases are a match to TRBD1. Germline V lookup: CDR1 LNHDA, CDR2 SQIVND (reference sequence). There are 16 residues in the CDR3. The CDR3 nucleotides read TGTGCCAGTAGTATAGAGGGGACAGGGGTGAGTCAGTCCCAGCATTTT. This codes for CASSIEGTGVSQSQHF.

This clonotype was counted at least ten times. The CDR3 sequence is CASSPEAGSYYEQYF. CDR3 sequence (DNA): TGTGCCAGTAGTCCTGAGGCGGGGAGTTACTACGAGCAGTACTTC. The chain links TRBV19 to TRBJ2-7, with D possibly TRBD2 on 6 matching bases. Germline lookup yields CDR1 LNHDA and CDR2 SQIVND (reference sequence). Trimming took 5 bases from V and 3 from J, leaving 17 bases between them. The CDR3 length is 15 residues.

In its sample, this clonotype was seen many times. A read error may account for a junction end that differs from germline. The rearrangement links TRBV7-9 to TRBJ2-2, with TRBD2 as a possible D gene (6 bases). Germline CDR1 and CDR2: SEHNR and FQNEAQ (reference sequence). The CDR3 is made up of 15 amino acids. The CDR3 sequence: CASRGLATNTGELLF. The CDR3 region has the DNA TGTGCCAGCAGAGGGCTAGCGACGAACACCGGGGAGCTGCTTTTT. The full variable domain, its missing parts supplied by reference TRBV7-9 and TRBJ2-2, is DTGVSQNPRHKITKRGQNVTFRCDPISEHNRLYWYRQTLGQGPEFLTYFQNEAQLEKSRLLSDRFSAERPKGSFSTLEIQRTEQGDSAMYLCASRGLATNTGELLFGEGSRLTVL.

The gene calls are TRBV6-2 or TRBV6-3 and TRBJ2-7; D is possibly TRBD1 or TRBD2 (5 bases each). The CDR3 spans 14 residues. V lost 5 bases and J 5 bases, leaving 16 bases between the germline ends. From germline, CDR1 is MNHEY and CDR2 SVGEGT. The CDR3 here is CASSVGTDEDEQYF. The CDR3 nucleotides read TGTGCCAGCAGTGTCGGGACGGATGAGGACGAGCAGTACTTC.

This clonotype is medium-sized within its sample. V is TRBV6-5 and J is TRBJ2-7; D not certain. CDR1 MNHEY and CDR2 SVGAGI come from the germline V gene. CDR3 length: 15 residues. The germline V and J ends were trimmed by 2 bases and 3 bases, with 14 bases remaining between them. CDR3 residues: CASSYTQVRVYEQYF. In DNA, the CDR3 is TGTGCCAGCAGTTACACCCAGGTTCGCGTCTACGAGCAGTACTTC.

For this clonotype: Relative to the germline gene, one junction end is altered; a read error may explain this. CDR3 in DNA: TGTGCCAGCAGCCCCAAGGCTAGCGGGAGCGTCGGGGACCTGTTTTTT. Its protein product is CASSPKASGSVGDLFF. The chain is built from TRBV7-3 and TRBJ2-2; 10 bases are shared with TRBD2. Germline V lookup: CDR1 SGHTA, CDR2 FQGTGA. The CDR3 runs to 16 residues. The whole variable domain, remainder taken from reference TRBV7-3 and TRBJ2-2, is GAGVSQTPSNKVTEKGKYVELRCDPISGHTALYWYRQSLGQGPEFLIYFQGTGAADDSGLPNDRFFAVRPEGSVSTLKIQRTERGDSAVYLCASSPKASGSVGDLFFGEGSRLTVL.

About this clonotype itself: A far larger clone is one nucleotide away, so this likely arose from a read error. The V gene is TRBV6-4, the J gene TRBJ2-1, with D unclear. The V and J ends lost 8 bases and 3 bases respectively, with 20 bases between them. The germline V gene has CDR1 MRHNA and CDR2 SNTAGT. The CDR3 has 16 amino acids. The CDR3 DNA follows: TGTGCCAGCCAAGGGTCTCAAACCTCTTTCTACAATGAGCAGTTCTTC. Translation: CASQGSQTSFYNEQFF.

This clonotype was seen ten or more times. The rearrangement joins TRBV20-1 to TRBJ2-3; 7 bases match TRBD2. The V segment lost 2 bases and the J segment 2 bases; nucleotides outside the gene matches: 7. Germline CDR1 DFQATT, CDR2 SNEGSKA (reference sequence). The CDR3 covers 15 residues. This CDR3 reads CSARYGGSSTDTQYF. CDR3 nucleotides: TGCAGTGCTAGATACGGCGGGAGCTCCACAGATACGCAGTATTTT.

This clonotype was found many times. The chain employs TRBV11-3 and TRBJ2-2; D is uncertain. The V gene's germline CDR1 is SGHNT and CDR2 YENEEA. This CDR3 is 14 amino acids long. V lost 5 bases and J 7 bases, leaving 14 bases between the germline ends. The CDR3 DNA reads as TGTGCCAGCAGCCCGAGCCCGGGTCGCGGGGAGCTGTTTTTT. Translation gives CASSPSPGRGELFF. Drawing the rest from reference TRBV11-3 and TRBJ2-2, the complete variable domain is EAGVVQSPRYKIIEKKQPVAFWCNPISGHNTLYWYLQNLGQGPELLIRYENEEAVDDSQLPKDRFSAERLKGVDSTLKIQPAELGDSAVYLCASSPSPGRGELFFGEGSRLTVL.

A note on this clonotype: With only one base between it and a far larger clone, this is likely a read error. The rearrangement links TRBV9 to TRBJ2-1, with TRBD2 matching 10 bases. Germline trimming cut 4 bases from V and 4 bases from J; bases unmatched to any gene: 5. Germline lookup yields CDR1 SGDLS and CDR2 YYNGEE. There are 15 residues in the CDR3. CDR3 in DNA: TGTGCCAGCAGCTCAACTAGCGGGATTTACAATGAGCAGTTCTTC. Encoded protein: CASSSTSGIYNEQFF.

The CDR3 loop is CASSPARYGSDGYTF. In nucleotides, the CDR3 is TGTGCCAGCAGTCCGGCCCGGTACGGGTCTGACGGCTACACCTTC. This chain connects TRBV12-3 or TRBV12-4 to TRBJ1-2; D is uncertain. The V end lost 5 bases, the J end lost 8 bases, and 21 bases lay between the germline ends. The CDR3 runs 15 residues.

For this clonotype: Compared with germline, one end of the junction differs, possibly owing to a read error. This chain links TRBV28 with TRBJ1-5, with D unresolved. From germline, CDR1 is MDHEN and CDR2 SYDVKM. There are 16 residues in the CDR3. This CDR3 reads CANSFGLALDNHPQHF. Here the CDR3 DNA reads TGTGCCAACAGTTTCGGGTTGGCATTAGATAATCATCCCCAGCATTTT.

There are many counts of this clonotype. This sequence may be a read error, since a much larger clone differs from it by one base. The DNA of the CDR3 is TGTGCCAGCAGGGAGGGACAGGTTAACTATGGCTACACCTTC. This codes for CASREGQVNYGYTF. The chain uses TRBV6-2 or TRBV6-3 and TRBJ1-2; 8 bases align to TRBD1. Unmatched junction bases numbered 4, after V lost 6 bases and J lost 1 base. This CDR3 is 14 amino acids long. Germline CDR1 reads MNHEY; CDR2 reads SVGEGT.

On this clonotype itself: This sequence is one base from a far larger clone and is likely a read error. The CDR3 protein is CASSRSLLAFF. The CDR3 DNA follows: TGTGCCAGCAGTCGGAGCTTACTGGCTTTCTTT. The chain combines TRBV6-8 with TRBJ1-1, with D unresolved. There are 11 residues in the CDR3. Germline V gene sequence: CDR1 MNHGY, CDR2 SAAAGT. Trimming stripped 5 bases from V and 11 bases from J, with 12 bases between.

By proportion, this clonotype is medium-sized. The V and J genes are TRBV19 and TRBJ2-1; D is undetermined. Germline V gene data show CDR1 as LNHDA and CDR2 as SQIVND (reference sequence). The CDR3 length is 12 residues. Trimming cost V 1 base and J 3 bases, with 1 base left between them. CDR3 DNA: TGTGCCAGTAGTATAGGCTACAATGAGCAGTTCTTC. It yields the protein CASSIGYNEQFF.

This clonotype was seen just once. This chain's CDR3 is CSANPLAGGRTDTQYF. The CDR3 DNA follows: TGCAGTGCTAATCCCCTAGCGGGAGGGCGGACAGATACGCAGTATTTT. This chain uses TRBV20-1 with TRBJ2-3; 12 positions agree with TRBD2. The J segment lost 3 bases and the V segment lost 4 bases, leaving 8 bases of the junction unmatched. The germline V gene has CDR1 DFQATT and CDR2 SNEGSKA (reference sequence). This CDR3 comprises 16 residues.

This clonotype appeared many times. The V and J genes are TRBV29-1 and TRBJ1-1; D might be TRBD1 (5 bases). Trimming took off 7 bases at V and 1 base at J, with 13 bases between the two ends. Germline lookup yields CDR1 SQVTM and CDR2 ANQGSEA. The CDR3 is made up of 13 amino acids. In DNA form, the CDR3 reads TGCAGCGACTCGTCGGGGGAGAACACTGAAGCTTTCTTT. Encoded protein: CSDSSGENTEAFF.

This clonotype occurred many times. The chain has TRBV20-1 and TRBJ2-1; D may be TRBD1 (6 bases). Germline CDR1 DFQATT, CDR2 SNEGSKA (reference sequence). This CDR3 comprises 17 residues. Trimming took 5 bases from V and 3 from J, leaving 23 bases between them. Written as DNA, the CDR3 is TGCAGTGCTTACGGGGTCAGGGGAGCCCTGGGCTACAATGAGCAGTTCTTC. This gives the protein CSAYGVRGALGYNEQFF.

This clonotype has a single count. V is TRBV24-1 and J is TRBJ2-1, with 13 bases identical to TRBD2. The V gene end was trimmed by 6 bases and the J gene end by 8 bases; junction bases not matched to a gene: 15. The CDR3 is 18 amino acids. Germline V gives CDR1 KGHDR, CDR2 SFDVKD. CDR3 protein: CATSNGRVGLAGSYEQFF. The CDR3 bases are TGTGCCACCAGTAACGGCAGAGTGGGACTAGCGGGAAGCTATGAGCAGTTCTTC.

This sequence joins TRBV6-1 and TRBJ1-3; D gene ambiguous. Germline assignment: CDR1 MNHNS and CDR2 SASEGT. The CDR3 runs to 14 residues. V shed 5 bases and J shed 6 bases, with 14 bases lying between them. CDR3 region: CASSPSEDPNTIYF. As DNA, the CDR3 is TGTGCCAGCAGTCCGTCTGAGGACCCAAACACCATATATTTT.